The 20 T cell receptor beta chains given below trace back to one sample, sequenced in a study of human T cells and chemical hapten exposure. TCRdb reprocessed the RACE reads via MiXCR and lists one record per CDR3 protein. The sample lists about 84,000 distinct CDR3 sequences; 10% to 14% were seen once. As for time point: patch test 3, about 24 weeks after DPC sensitization. Treatment of the sample: therapeutic diphenylcyclopropenone sensitization with weekly scalp DPC. Sequencing used whole blood, obtained in connection with sensitization to the hapten diphenylcyclopropenone (DPC). These receptors were obtained from a woman between 45 and 65 years old with alopecia areata. Some clones in this sample may be carry-over from other donors' samples.

Many counts were recorded for this clonotype. The CDR3 DNA is TGTGCCAGCAGTTGGGGTGGTCCCGGGGAAGGCGCGAACACCGGGGAGCTGTTTTTT. It encodes CASSWGGPGEGANTGELFF. The chain couples TRBV7-6 to TRBJ2-2; possible D gene TRBD2, 5 bases. Deletions cut 6 bases from V and 0 bases from J, with 23 bases between. The CDR3 spans 19 residues. The germline gives CDR1 SGHVS, CDR2 FNYEAQ.

At least ten counts were recorded for this clonotype. The gene calls are TRBV2 and TRBJ2-1; D may be TRBD2 (6 bases). This CDR3 region has 15 residues. The V gene lost 4 bases and the J gene lost 7 bases, with 17 bases spanning the gap. Germline V gives CDR1 SNHLY, CDR2 FYNNEI. The CDR3 region is CASSVTSLSGNEQFF. The CDR3 region has the DNA TGTGCCAGCAGTGTAACTAGCCTCTCGGGTAATGAGCAGTTCTTC.

This clonotype appeared a few times. The V call is TRBV20-1, the J call TRBJ2-5; weak D call: TRBD1 (5 bases). The CDR3 is 13 amino acids. The germline gives CDR1 DFQATT, CDR2 SNEGSKA (reference sequence). Trimming stripped 5 bases from V and 4 bases from J, with 14 bases between. CDR3 residues: CSAPVRVGETQYF. The CDR3 nucleotides read TGCAGTGCTCCCGTCAGGGTTGGAGAGACCCAGTACTTC.

This clonotype occurred many times. V usage is TRBV29-1 and J usage is TRBJ1-4; D remains unclear. The CDR3 extends over 12 amino acids. Germline V gene lookup returns CDR1 SQVTM and CDR2 ANQGSEA. Trimming took 7 bases from V and 4 from J, leaving 10 bases between them. In DNA, the CDR3 is TGCAGCGCATCGGGTGTTAATGAAAAACTGTTTTTT. Translation gives CSASGVNEKLFF.

Ten or more counts support this clonotype. This chain links TRBV7-8 with TRBJ2-1; TRBD2 matches 15 bases. Germline V gives CDR1 SGHVS, CDR2 FQNEAQ. J lost 6 bases, V lost 0 bases, and 6 bases had no gene match. CDR3 size: 18 residues. The CDR3 protein is CASSLAGTSGRWGNEQFF. CDR3 nucleotide sequence: TGTGCCAGCAGCTTAGCCGGGACTAGCGGGAGGTGGGGCAATGAGCAGTTCTTC.

This chain uses TRBV29-1 with TRBJ2-6; tentative D call: TRBD1 (6 bases). CDR3 size: 17 residues. V gave up 6 bases and J gave up 0 bases, with 18 bases separating them. CDR1 and CDR2 (germline): SQVTM, ANQGSEA. CDR3 protein: CSVQSRQAPSGANVLTF. The CDR3 DNA is TGCAGCGTGCAGAGCCGACAGGCGCCCTCTGGGGCCAACGTCCTGACTTTC.

The sample holds a few counts of this clonotype. The chain joins TRBV24-1 to TRBJ2-1; 9 bases fit TRBD2. The ends lost 5 bases at V and 7 bases at J; junction bases unmatched: 8. The CDR3 is 15 residues long. Germline CDR1 reads KGHDR; CDR2 reads SFDVKD. The CDR3 region is CATSGLAEGGNEQFF. The CDR3 region has the DNA TGTGCCACCAGTGGACTAGCGGAAGGAGGGAATGAGCAGTTCTTC.

The rearrangement uses TRBV7-9 and TRBJ1-5; no clear D gene. V lost 5 bases, J lost 4 bases, and 6 bases lay in between. CDR1 and CDR2 (germline): SEHNR, FQNEAQ (reference sequence). This CDR3 is 12 amino acids long. The CDR3 reads CASSPINQPQHF. In DNA form, the CDR3 reads TGTGCCAGCAGCCCGATTAATCAGCCCCAGCATTTT.

This clonotype has a count of ten or more. This sequence joins TRBV5-1 and TRBJ2-7; the D gene is possibly TRBD2 (6 bases). Trimming took 6 bases from V and 1 from J, leaving 14 bases between them. The CDR3 is 14 amino acids. Per the germline V gene, CDR1 is SGHRS and CDR2 is YFSETQ. CDR3 bases: TGCGCCAGCAAATCGGTCGGGGGATCCTACGAGCAGTACTTC. Its protein product is CASKSVGGSYEQYF.

The table lists this clonotype with a few counts. The rearrangement joins TRBV5-1 to TRBJ2-7; 13 bases are a match to TRBD2. V was pared by 2 bases and J by 6 bases, with 2 bases of the junction left unmatched. The germline V gene encodes CDR1 SGHRS and CDR2 YFSETQ. CDR3 length: 14 amino acids. This CDR3 is CASSFGLAGVEQYF. DNA of the CDR3: TGCGCCAGCAGCTTTGGACTAGCGGGAGTCGAGCAGTACTTC.

Notes on this clonotype: A read error may explain this, as a much larger clone is one base away. The chain joins TRBV6-5 to TRBJ1-2, with a possible D match to TRBD1 (5 bases). The CDR3 runs to 14 residues. CDR1 is MNHEY, CDR2 SVGAGI, per germline. The CDR3 nucleotides read TGTGCCAGCAGTGCCGACAGATATAACCATGGCTACACCTTC. This translates into CASSADRYNHGYTF.

Only a few counts were recorded for this clonotype. This CDR3 reads CSALTPGQTNTEAFF. CDR3 in DNA: TGCAGTGCCCTAACACCTGGACAGACGAACACTGAAGCTTTCTTT. The J gene is TRBJ1-1, the V gene TRBV20-1; the D gene is possibly TRBD1 (6 bases). V lost 6 bases and J 1 base, leaving 18 bases between the germline ends. The CDR3 contains 15 residues. Germline CDR1 DFQATT, CDR2 SNEGSKA (reference sequence).

This clonotype was picked up many times. The chain is built from TRBV7-9 and TRBJ2-2, with D possibly matching TRBD2 (6 bases). The CDR3 length is 15 residues. V lost 7 bases, J lost 0 bases, and 12 bases lay in between. CDR1 is SEHNR and CDR2 is FQNEAQ in the germline V gene (reference sequence). CDR3 residues: CASIIGGTNTGELFF. The CDR3 DNA is TGTGCCAGCATTATTGGCGGGACGAACACCGGGGAGCTGTTTTTT.

This clonotype was observed many times. The chain carries TRBV24-1 and TRBJ2-3, with 7 nucleotides matching TRBD2. Germline lookup yields CDR1 KGHDR and CDR2 SFDVKD. The ends lost 0 bases at V and 4 bases at J; junction bases unmatched: 9. This CDR3 spans 17 amino acids. The CDR3 coding sequence is TGTGCCACCAGTGATTTGCAAGGTGGGAGGGCCGCAGATACGCAGTATTTT. Translation: CATSDLQGGRAADTQYF.

This clonotype came up a few times. The chain couples TRBV5-4 to TRBJ2-1; 14 bases match TRBD2. This CDR3 has 17 residues. V trimming: 1 base; J trimming: 7 bases; junction bases outside the gene matches: 7. CDR1 and CDR2 (germline): SGHNT, YYREEE (reference sequence). CDR3: CASSLRMTSGRGNEQFF. CDR3 sequence (DNA): TGTGCCAGCAGCTTGAGGATGACTAGCGGGAGGGGGAATGAGCAGTTCTTC.

This clonotype has at least ten counts. The genes are TRBV14 and TRBJ2-7; a weak D match, TRBD2 (6 bases). CDR3 size: 17 residues. Trimming removed 3 bases at V and 0 bases at J, with 18 bases between. Looked up from germline, CDR1 is SGHDN and CDR2 is FVKESK. The CDR3 bases are TGTGCCAGCAGCCAGACCAAAGGCGGGAAGGGCTCCTACGAGCAGTACTTC. Protein product: CASSQTKGGKGSYEQYF.

This clonotype was counted many times. The J gene is TRBJ1-1, the V gene TRBV29-1; the match to TRBD1 covers 8 bases. Trimming at V came to 7 bases and at J to 4 bases, leaving 5 bases not matched to a gene. The CDR3 is 12 residues long. Germline values: CDR1 SQVTM, CDR2 ANQGSEA. This CDR3 is CSAGQGGTEAFF. Here the CDR3 DNA reads TGCAGCGCTGGACAGGGTGGCACTGAAGCTTTCTTT.

This clonotype occurred many times. This sequence joins TRBV6-1 and TRBJ2-7; TRBD2 matches at 10 bases. The CDR3 consists of 16 residues. V shed 8 bases, J shed 3 bases, and the junction held 13 bases outside the gene matches. Germline V gene data show CDR1 as MNHNS and CDR2 as SASEGT. CDR3: CASGNPLAGVGYEQYF. The CDR3 bases are TGTGCCAGCGGGAATCCCCTAGCGGGAGTCGGCTACGAGCAGTACTTC.

Written as DNA, the CDR3 is TGCAGTGCTAGAGGCGACAGGGGACGTCAGCCCCAGCATTTT. Translated: CSARGDRGRQPQHF. J is TRBJ1-5 and V is TRBV20-1, with 8 positions matching TRBD1. With 1 base clipped from V and 6 bases from J, the junction kept 5 bases outside the gene matches. The CDR3 has 14 residues. The germline V gene has CDR1 DFQATT and CDR2 SNEGSKA (reference sequence).

The V call is TRBV29-1, the J call TRBJ1-2, with D tentatively TRBD1 (5 bases). CDR3 length: 12 residues. The V and J ends lost 3 bases and 7 bases respectively, with 12 bases between them. Germline V lookup: CDR1 SQVTM, CDR2 ANQGSEA. CDR3: CSVDGGGGGYTF. The DNA for the CDR3 is TGCAGCGTTGACGGGGGAGGTGGTGGCTACACCTTC.